The T cell receptor beta chain under discussion was sequenced for a study of CD8 T cells in ankylosing spondylitis. Study-level points and caveats: As for the disease-linked clones, they showed a CD8+ phenotype and occurred at relatively low frequencies in peripheral blood.

This clonotype has just a few counts. Its antigen is not identified. MiXCR was run by TCRdb on the 5' RACE reads, yielding one entry per CDR3 protein. The sample lists 290,000 or so distinct CDR3 sequences, under 25% occurring once. Trimming removed 5 bases from V and 3 bases from J; junction bases left unmatched: 9. Germline CDR1 and CDR2: SGHTA and FQGNSA. This CDR3 spans 15 amino acids. The clonotype originates from a female donor with ankylosing spondylitis or in good health (not recorded which). V usage is TRBV7-2 and J usage is TRBJ2-7; TRBD1 agrees at 8 bases. Sequencing used blood, either unsorted or a sorted T cell fraction (not recorded which). In nucleotides, the CDR3 is TGTGCCAGCAGCCCTACAGGGGGAAGGGTCTACGAGCAGTACTTC. It specifies CASSPTGGRVYEQYF.